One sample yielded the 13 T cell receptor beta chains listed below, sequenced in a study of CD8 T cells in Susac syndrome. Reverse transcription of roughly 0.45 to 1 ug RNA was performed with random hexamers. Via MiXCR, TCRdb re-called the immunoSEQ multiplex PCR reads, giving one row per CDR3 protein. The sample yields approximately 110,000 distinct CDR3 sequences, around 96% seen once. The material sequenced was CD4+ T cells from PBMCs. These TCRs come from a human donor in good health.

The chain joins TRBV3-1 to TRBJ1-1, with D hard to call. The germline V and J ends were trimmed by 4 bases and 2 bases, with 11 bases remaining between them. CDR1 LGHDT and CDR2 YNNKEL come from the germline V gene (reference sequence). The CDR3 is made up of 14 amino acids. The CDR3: CASSPRGENTEAFF. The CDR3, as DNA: TGTGCCAGCAGCCCTCGGGGAGAAAACACTGAAGCTTTCTTT.

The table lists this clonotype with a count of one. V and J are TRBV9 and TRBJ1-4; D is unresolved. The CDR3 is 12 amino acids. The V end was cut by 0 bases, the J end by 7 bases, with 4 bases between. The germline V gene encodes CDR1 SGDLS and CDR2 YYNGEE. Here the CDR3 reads CASSVEGEKLFF. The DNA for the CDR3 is TGTGCCAGCAGCGTAGAGGGTGAAAAACTGTTTTTT.

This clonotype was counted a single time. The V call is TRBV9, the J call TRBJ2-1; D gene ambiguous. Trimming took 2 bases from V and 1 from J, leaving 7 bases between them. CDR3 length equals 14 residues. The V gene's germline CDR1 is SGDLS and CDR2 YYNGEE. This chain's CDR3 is CASSVHGSYNEQFF. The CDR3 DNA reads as TGTGCCAGCAGCGTCCACGGGTCCTACAATGAGCAGTTCTTC.

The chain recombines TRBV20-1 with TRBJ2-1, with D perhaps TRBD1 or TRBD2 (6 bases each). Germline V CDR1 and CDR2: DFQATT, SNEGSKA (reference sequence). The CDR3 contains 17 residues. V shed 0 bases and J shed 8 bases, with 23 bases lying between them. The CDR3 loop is CSARDPNLSGWGHEQFF. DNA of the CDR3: TGCAGTGCTAGAGATCCCAACCTTAGCGGTTGGGGGCATGAGCAGTTCTTC.

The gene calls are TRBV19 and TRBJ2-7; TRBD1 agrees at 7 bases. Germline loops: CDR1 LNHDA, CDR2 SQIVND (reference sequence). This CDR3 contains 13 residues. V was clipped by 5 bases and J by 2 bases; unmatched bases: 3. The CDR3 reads CASSGTVTYEQYF. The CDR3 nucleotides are TGTGCCAGTAGTGGGACAGTAACCTACGAGCAGTACTTC.

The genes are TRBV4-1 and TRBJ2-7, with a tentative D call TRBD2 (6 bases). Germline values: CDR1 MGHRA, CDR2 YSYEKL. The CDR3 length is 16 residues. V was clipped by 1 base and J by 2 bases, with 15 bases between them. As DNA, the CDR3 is TGCGCCAGCAGCCAAGTGCGCACTAGCAGGGCCTACGAGCAGTACTTC. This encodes CASSQVRTSRAYEQYF.

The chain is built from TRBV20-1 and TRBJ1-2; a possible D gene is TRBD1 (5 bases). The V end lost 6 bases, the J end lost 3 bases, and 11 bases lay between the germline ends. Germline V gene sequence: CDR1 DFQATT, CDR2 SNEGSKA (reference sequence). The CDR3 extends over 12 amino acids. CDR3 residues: CSAGDGDYGYTF. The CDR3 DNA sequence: TGCAGTGCGGGGGACGGGGACTATGGCTACACCTTC.

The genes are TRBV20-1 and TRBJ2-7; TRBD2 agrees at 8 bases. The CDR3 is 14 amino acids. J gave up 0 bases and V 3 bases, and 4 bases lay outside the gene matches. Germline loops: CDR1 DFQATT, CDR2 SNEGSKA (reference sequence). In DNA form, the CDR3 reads TGCAGTGCTAGGCCGGGACTAGGCTCCTACGAGCAGTACTTC. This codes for CSARPGLGSYEQYF.

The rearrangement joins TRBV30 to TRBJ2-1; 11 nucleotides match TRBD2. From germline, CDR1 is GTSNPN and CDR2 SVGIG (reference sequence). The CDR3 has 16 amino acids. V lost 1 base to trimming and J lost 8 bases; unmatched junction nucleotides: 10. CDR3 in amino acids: CAWSALTSGSNDEQFF. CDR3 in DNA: TGTGCCTGGAGTGCCCTAACTAGCGGGAGTAACGATGAGCAGTTCTTC.

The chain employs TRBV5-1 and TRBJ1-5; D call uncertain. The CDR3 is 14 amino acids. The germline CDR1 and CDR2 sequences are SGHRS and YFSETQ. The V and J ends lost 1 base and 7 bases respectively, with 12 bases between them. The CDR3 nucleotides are TGCGCCAGCAGCTTGTCAGGAGCCGAACAGCCCCAGCATTTT. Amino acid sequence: CASSLSGAEQPQHF. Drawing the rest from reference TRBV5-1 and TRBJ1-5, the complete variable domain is KAGVTQTPRYLIKTRGQQVTLSCSPISGHRSVSWYQQTPGQGLQFLFEYFSETQRNKGNFPGRFSGRQFSNSRSEMNVSTLELGDSALYLCASSLSGAEQPQHFGDGTRLSIL.

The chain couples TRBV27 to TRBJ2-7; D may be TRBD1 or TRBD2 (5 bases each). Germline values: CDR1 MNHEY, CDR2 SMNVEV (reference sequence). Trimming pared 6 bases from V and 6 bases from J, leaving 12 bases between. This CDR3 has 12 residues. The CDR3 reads CASSERGFEQYF. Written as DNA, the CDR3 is TGTGCCAGCAGCGAACGGGGCTTCGAGCAGTACTTC.

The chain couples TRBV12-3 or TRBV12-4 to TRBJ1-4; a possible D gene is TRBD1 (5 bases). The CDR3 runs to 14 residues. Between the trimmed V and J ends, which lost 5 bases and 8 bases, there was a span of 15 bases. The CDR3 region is CASSPQGMKEKLFF. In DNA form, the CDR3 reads TGTGCCAGCAGTCCCCAGGGTATGAAGGAAAAACTGTTTTTT.

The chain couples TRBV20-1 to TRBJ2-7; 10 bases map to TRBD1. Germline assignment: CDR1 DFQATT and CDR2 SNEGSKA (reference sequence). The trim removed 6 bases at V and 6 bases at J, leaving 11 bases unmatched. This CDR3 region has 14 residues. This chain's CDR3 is CSARPGQGRPEQYF. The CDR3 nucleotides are TGCAGTGCGCGACCGGGACAGGGGCGCCCCGAGCAGTACTTC.